The 29 T cell receptor beta chains in this list originate from one sample, sequenced in a study of cytomegalovirus exposure and HLA in healthy donors (dated by TCRdb to 2015 to 2018). Libraries came from the immunoSEQ multiplex PCR assay. A mixture of 60 forward primers for TCR Vbeta segments and 13 reverse primers for TCR Jbeta segments was used in the multiplex PCR. TCRdb took over this immuneACCESS table, retaining in-frame rearrangements with V and J assigned. Such tables are incomplete; in checked studies, under half of the missing clones stem from an unresolved V gene, and the remainder is unexplained. This sample lists 160,000 or so clones; about four fifths were detected once. Of the sample, approximately 4.5% is held by the ten largest clones. What was sequenced was PBMCs. The origin of the receptors is a man aged 30 to 45 in good health and CMV-seronegative.

This chain joins TRBV6-6 and TRBJ2-7, with D possibly being TRBD1 (5 bases). The CDR3 length is 15 residues. Trimming removed 0 bases at V and 3 bases at J, with 12 bases between. Germline CDR1 MNHNY, CDR2 SVGAGI (reference sequence). For the CDR3, the DNA is TGTGCCAGCAGTTACTCCGCAACTCAGGGCTACGAGCAGTACTTC. As protein: CASSYSATQGYEQYF.

This clone occurred once. The CDR3 coding sequence is TGTGCCTGGGGAGGGACAGTCAATCAGCCCCAGCATTTT. Protein: CAWGGTVNQPQHF. The chain uses TRBV30 and TRBJ1-5, with TRBD1 identical over 7 bases. The V gene's germline CDR1 is GTSNPN and CDR2 SVGIG (reference sequence). CDR3 size: 13 residues. The V gene end was trimmed by 5 bases and the J gene end by 3 bases; junction bases not matched to a gene: 4.

The chain uses TRBV30 and TRBJ1-4, with unresolved D. The germline CDR1 and CDR2 sequences are GTSNPN and SVGIG (reference sequence). CDR3 length equals 11 residues. V lost 0 bases, J lost 8 bases, and 4 bases lay in between. The CDR3 region is CAWSVQEKLFF. CDR3 coding DNA: TGTGCCTGGAGTGTACAGGAAAAACTGTTTTTT.

This clone was seen a handful of times. CDR3 coding DNA: TGTGCCAGCAGCTCATTCACGAGATCCTACAATGAGCAGTTCTTC. This translates into CASSSFTRSYNEQFF. The J gene is TRBJ2-1, the V gene TRBV11-2, with D uncertain. This CDR3 comprises 15 residues. The germline V and J ends were trimmed by 4 bases and 1 base, with 11 bases remaining between them. Germline-derived CDR1 and CDR2 are SGHAT and FQNNGV. Looking up the rest from reference TRBV11-2 and TRBJ2-1 gives the full variable domain: EAGVAQSPRYKIIEKRQSVAFWCNPISGHATLYWYQQILGQGPKLLIQFQNNGVVDDSQLPKDRFSAERLKGVDSTLKIQPAKLEDSAVYLCASSSFTRSYNEQFFGPGTRLTVL.

This rearrangement joins TRBV5-6 to TRBJ2-5, with TRBD2 matching 8 bases. V trimming: 3 bases; J trimming: 7 bases; junction bases outside the gene matches: 11. Per germline, CDR1 SGHDT and CDR2 YYEEEE. This CDR3 is built from 15 residues. For the CDR3, the DNA is TGTGCCAGCAGCTCCGGCGGGACTAGTTTCGGGACCCAGTACTTC. It codes for CASSSGGTSFGTQYF.

The chain employs TRBV27 and TRBJ1-1; the D is unclear. This CDR3 spans 13 amino acids. Deletions cut 3 bases from V and 5 bases from J, with 10 bases between. Per germline, CDR1 MNHEY and CDR2 SMNVEV (reference sequence). In DNA, the CDR3 is TGTGCCAGCAGTTTGGCTCCGGGAACTGAAGCTTTCTTT. Its translation is CASSLAPGTEAFF.

The gene calls are TRBV25-1 and TRBJ2-1, with 10 bases matching TRBD2. Germline V CDR1 and CDR2: MGHDK, SYGVNS. V trimming: 6 bases; J trimming: 5 bases; junction bases outside the gene matches: 7. CDR3 length: 15 residues. The CDR3 DNA reads as TGTGCCAGCAGAGAAGCGGGAGGGAAAGACAATGAGCAGTTCTTC. Translating it yields CASREAGGKDNEQFF.

This chain uses TRBV6-5 with TRBJ1-6; TRBD1 agrees at 9 bases. The germline CDR1 and CDR2 sequences are MNHEY and SVGAGI. This CDR3 is 14 amino acids long. V lost 6 bases and J lost 10; bases outside the gene matches: 7. CDR3 sequence: CASRGTGQESPLHF. The CDR3 nucleotides read TGTGCCAGCAGAGGGACAGGGCAAGAATCACCCCTCCACTTT.

The CDR3 coding sequence is TGTGCCAGCAGTTATCAGGGGACGGACTACGAGCAGTACTTC. Translated: CASSYQGTDYEQYF. The rearrangement uses TRBV27 and TRBJ2-7; D is perhaps TRBD1 (6 bases). Germline V gene lookup returns CDR1 MNHEY and CDR2 SMNVEV (reference sequence). V was cut by 4 bases and J by 3 bases, with 13 bases left in between. The CDR3 extends over 14 amino acids.

The count of this clone is one. This chain joins TRBV6-6 and TRBJ1-6; unclear D gene. The CDR3 is 15 residues long. Trimming pared 0 bases from V and 8 bases from J, leaving 11 bases between. Looked up from germline, CDR1 is MNHNY and CDR2 is SVGAGI (reference sequence). This CDR3 reads CASSYSIPGDSPLHF. The CDR3 DNA sequence: TGTGCCAGCAGTTACTCGATTCCGGGAGATTCACCCCTCCACTTT.

The rearrangement links TRBV5-6 to TRBJ2-1, with 14 positions matching TRBD2. The J segment lost 2 bases and the V segment lost 2 bases, leaving 3 bases of the junction unmatched. Germline CDR1 is SGHDT and CDR2 is YYEEEE. There are 17 residues in the CDR3. The CDR3 here is CASSLVTSGRAYNEQFF. The CDR3, as DNA: TGTGCCAGCAGCTTAGTGACTAGCGGGAGGGCCTACAATGAGCAGTTCTTC. The full variable domain, rest sourced from reference TRBV5-6 and TRBJ2-1, is DAGVTQSPTHLIKTRGQQVTLRCSPKSGHDTVSWYQQALGQGPQFIFQYYEEEERQRGNFPDRFSGHQFPNYSSELNVNALLLGDSALYLCASSLVTSGRAYNEQFFGPGTRLTVL.

This clone was recorded once. The V and J genes are TRBV6-6 and TRBJ1-2; D may be TRBD1 (6 bases). Germline CDR1 MNHNY, CDR2 SVGAGI (reference sequence). V gave up 5 bases and J gave up 2 bases, with 9 bases separating them. The CDR3 is made up of 13 amino acids. CDR3 region: CASSPGTNYGYTF. CDR3 in DNA: TGTGCCAGCAGTCCCGGGACAAACTATGGCTACACCTTC.

The chain is built from TRBV28 and TRBJ1-1, with 9 bases identical to TRBD1. CDR1 and CDR2 (germline): MDHEN, SYDVKM. V lost 5 bases to trimming and J lost 4 bases; unmatched junction nucleotides: 2. The CDR3 sequence is 13 residues long. The DNA for the CDR3 is TGTGCCAGCAGTGAACAGGGGGCCACTGAAGCTTTCTTT. Amino acids: CASSEQGATEAFF.

A few counts support this clone. The chain employs TRBV27 and TRBJ1-2; the D gene is possibly TRBD1 (6 bases). V was trimmed by 1 base and J by 0 bases, leaving 12 bases between them. There are 16 residues in the CDR3. Germline V gene data show CDR1 as MNHEY and CDR2 as SMNVEV (reference sequence). In DNA, the CDR3 is TGTGCCAGCAGTTTATTCTCGACAGGTACTAACTATGGCTACACCTTC. Translated: CASSLFSTGTNYGYTF.

The V and J genes are TRBV4-3 and TRBJ2-4; D not certain. The germline V gene encodes CDR1 LGHNA and CDR2 YSLEER. The CDR3 has 16 amino acids. The V end lost 0 bases, the J end lost 0 bases, and 9 bases lay between the germline ends. The CDR3 nucleotides read TGCGCCAGCAGCCAAGATGTTTTACTAGCCAAAAACATTCAGTACTTC. Residues: CASSQDVLLAKNIQYF.

The chain uses TRBV5-1 and TRBJ1-3; D is unresolved. Trimming removed 0 bases from V and 6 bases from J, with 10 bases in between. The germline gives CDR1 SGHRS, CDR2 YFSETQ. This CDR3 has 14 residues. CDR3 amino acids: CASSLVGTKNTIYF. The CDR3 region has the DNA TGCGCCAGCAGCTTGGTGGGCACCAAAAACACCATATATTTT.

V is TRBV27 and J is TRBJ2-3; 8 bases are a match to TRBD1. Germline loops: CDR1 MNHEY, CDR2 SMNVEV (reference sequence). This CDR3 region has 19 residues. Trimming cost V 0 bases and J 4 bases; bases outside gene matches: 15. The CDR3 here is CASSLSAEGPGGASDTQYF. CDR3 DNA: TGTGCCAGCAGTTTATCTGCGGAGGGGCCAGGGGGCGCATCAGATACGCAGTATTTT.

The chain is built from TRBV9 and TRBJ1-4; no definite D call. V was cut by 0 bases and J by 8 bases, with 14 bases left in between. CDR3 length: 15 residues. CDR1 is SGDLS and CDR2 is YYNGEE in the germline V gene. This chain's CDR3 is CASSVDQVPWEKLFF. CDR3 nucleotide sequence: TGTGCCAGCAGCGTAGATCAGGTACCTTGGGAAAAACTGTTTTTT.

This chain links TRBV2 with TRBJ1-5; D uncertain. Germline CDR1 and CDR2: SNHLY and FYNNEI. CDR3 length equals 16 residues. V was trimmed by 2 bases and J by 2 bases, leaving 13 bases between them. CDR3 amino acids: CASSENRGSGNQPQHF. CDR3 nucleotides: TGTGCCAGCAGTGAAAATAGAGGTTCTGGCAATCAGCCCCAGCATTTT.

The rearrangement links TRBV7-3 to TRBJ2-7; 12 bases are a match to TRBD1. J gave up 5 bases and V 5 bases, and 4 bases lay outside the gene matches. CDR3 size: 14 residues. Germline V lookup: CDR1 SGHTA, CDR2 FQGTGA. The CDR3 region has the DNA TGTGCCAGCAGCCCGGGACAGGGGGCACACGAGCAGTACTTC. It translates to CASSPGQGAHEQYF.

This chain joins TRBV7-8 and TRBJ1-1; unclear D gene. Germline V CDR1 and CDR2: SGHVS, FQNEAQ. V shed 0 bases and J shed 12 bases, with 17 bases lying between them. The length of the CDR3 is 14 residues. CDR3 region: CASSLAMQGSGSFF. The CDR3 DNA is TGTGCCAGCAGCTTAGCCATGCAAGGGTCGGGATCTTTCTTT.

This rearrangement joins TRBV19 to TRBJ1-5; D remains unclear. This CDR3 has 14 residues. Looked up from germline, CDR1 is LNHDA and CDR2 is SQIVND (reference sequence). V lost 0 bases and J lost 5, with 8 bases in between. The CDR3 sequence: CASSIDLEHQPQHF. The CDR3 nucleotides read TGTGCCAGTAGTATAGACCTGGAGCATCAGCCCCAGCATTTT. Variable domain in full (rest from reference TRBV19 and TRBJ1-5): DGGITQSPKYLFRKEGQNVTLSCEQNLNHDAMYWYRQDPGQGLRLIYYSQIVNDFQKGDIAEGYSVSREKKESFPLTVTSAQKNPTAFYLCASSIDLEHQPQHFGDGTRLSIL.

This sequence joins TRBV7-3 and TRBJ2-2, with a weak D call TRBD1 (6 bases). The CDR3 covers 14 residues. Per germline, CDR1 SGHTA and CDR2 FQGTGA. Trimming removed 7 bases from V and 6 bases from J, with 15 bases in between. In DNA, the CDR3 is TGTGCCAGCAAAAGACAGGTGCTCGCCGGGGAGCTGTTTTTT. Protein product: CASKRQVLAGELFF.

The chain is built from TRBV28 and TRBJ2-3; D is perhaps TRBD1 (6 bases). The germline CDR1 and CDR2 sequences are MDHEN and SYDVKM. This CDR3 has 15 residues. The ends were cut back, 6 bases at V and 3 bases at J, with 16 bases in the middle. The CDR3 coding sequence is TGTGCCAGCAGGAGACAGGTTTTGAGGACAGATACGCAGTATTTT. It translates to CASRRQVLRTDTQYF.

The rearrangement uses TRBV29-1 and TRBJ1-1, with 9 bases aligning to TRBD1. CDR3 length: 15 residues. V was pared by 2 bases and J by 3 bases, with 7 bases of the junction left unmatched. The germline CDR1 and CDR2 sequences are SQVTM and ANQGSEA. Here the CDR3 DNA reads TGCAGCGTTGAACACCCGGACAGGGGAGACACTGAAGCTTTCTTT. Translation gives CSVEHPDRGDTEAFF.

In regard to this clone: The sample contains more than one DNA sequence encoding this CDR3. The V call is TRBV27, the J call TRBJ1-1; 7 bases are shared with TRBD1. The CDR3 covers 11 residues. CDR1 and CDR2 from the germline V gene are MNHEY and SMNVEV (reference sequence). V trimming: 6 bases; J trimming: 11 bases; junction bases outside the gene matches: 6. CDR3 coding DNA: TGTGCCAGCAGCTTGGGACAGCGGGCTTTCTTT. As protein: CASSLGQRAFF.

The chain uses TRBV7-9 and TRBJ1-5, with D tentatively TRBD1 (5 bases). The CDR3 is made up of 18 amino acids. Germline-derived CDR1 and CDR2 are SEHNR and FQNEAQ (reference sequence). V gave up 4 bases and J gave up 0 bases, with 19 bases separating them. The CDR3 nucleotides are TGTGCCAGCAGCTCAGGGATTGCTGGGGTAGATAGCAATCAGCCCCAGCATTTT. It encodes CASSSGIAGVDSNQPQHF.

This clone turned up a few times. The V gene is TRBV2, the J gene TRBJ2-3, with 13 bases fitting TRBD2. The germline gives CDR1 SNHLY, CDR2 FYNNEI. This CDR3 has 17 amino acids. With 7 bases clipped from V and 0 bases from J, the junction kept 7 bases outside the gene matches. This CDR3 reads CASTVTSGGTSTDTQYF. The CDR3 region has the DNA TGTGCCAGCACAGTGACTAGCGGGGGGACTAGCACAGATACGCAGTATTTT.

V gene TRBV5-1 combines with J gene TRBJ2-7; weak D call: TRBD2 (6 bases). The CDR3 covers 14 residues. V gave up 4 bases and J gave up 6 bases, with 17 bases separating them. Germline assignment: CDR1 SGHRS and CDR2 YFSETQ. In DNA form, the CDR3 reads TGCGCCAGCAGCGAGCCGGGGGTTCGGGGCGAGCAGTACTTC. Translating it yields CASSEPGVRGEQYF.